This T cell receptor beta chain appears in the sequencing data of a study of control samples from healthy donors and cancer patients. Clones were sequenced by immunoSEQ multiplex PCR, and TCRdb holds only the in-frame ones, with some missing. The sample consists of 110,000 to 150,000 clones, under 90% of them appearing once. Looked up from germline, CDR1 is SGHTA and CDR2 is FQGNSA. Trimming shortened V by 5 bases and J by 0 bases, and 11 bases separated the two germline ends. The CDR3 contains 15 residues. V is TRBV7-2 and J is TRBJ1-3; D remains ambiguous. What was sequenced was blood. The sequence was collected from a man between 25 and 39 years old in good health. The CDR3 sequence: CASSRTAGSGNTIYF. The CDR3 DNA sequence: TGTGCCAGCAGCCGGACTGCCGGCTCTGGAAACACCATATATTTT.